The entry below describes one T cell receptor beta chain. Its cognate antigen is unknown. This may be a read error: a much more frequent sequence differs by one nucleotide. Trimming took off 7 bases at V and 8 bases at J, with 30 bases between the two ends. There are 18 residues in the CDR3. Germline V gives CDR1 MNHNY, CDR2 SVGAGI (reference sequence). No cell sorting was done before RNA was extracted from the tissue. This sample stems from a study of tumor and adjacent non-tumor tissue in lung cancer. Study-level background: Patients comprised about a dozen adenocarcinoma, 2 squamous cell carcinoma and 1 small cell lung cancer. Some 4.2 million productive TCRbeta reads were obtained per sample on average. The study, taken as a whole, reports: In normal lung, the top 100 clones were significantly more dominant than in tumor. Tumor tissue had significantly higher TCR diversity than normal lung.

Three rounds of nested PCR, following a modified ARM-PCR protocol, produced the TCRbeta library. TCRdb processed the multiplex PCR reads anew with MiXCR; each CDR3 protein has one entry. The sample contains more than 85,000 distinct CDR3 sequences, about three fifths of which appear only once. The chain couples TRBV6-6 to TRBJ2-1; tentatively, D is TRBD1 (6 bases). Sequencing input: lung tumor tissue. The clonotype comes from a man aged 70-80 years with non-small cell lung cancer. The CDR3 coding sequence is TGTGCCAGCAAATTGGGGGCGCGTCGGATTAGCTTGGGTGATGAGCAGTTCTTC. Protein: CASKLGARRISLGDEQFF.